These T cell receptor beta chains were read from a single sample in a study of blood T cell repertoires in COVID-19. Profiled with immunoSEQ multiplex PCR; TCRdb holds only in-frame clones, not every one. The table records around 310,000 clones, over 85% of them present only once. The material sequenced was PBMCs or T cells enriched from blood (not recorded which). The receptors derive from a woman younger than 45 who had recovered from COVID-19. The CDR3 runs from the conserved cysteine through the conserved F or W. A D gene is named only where the DNA matches it firmly. Only some rows state a clone size, as once, few, many or a class for expanded clones.

v_gene	abundance	j_gene	d_gene	CDR3aa	CDR3nt
TRBV14	NA	TRBJ1-1	NA	CASSPNYPGVREGEAFF	TGTGCCAGCAGCCCTAATTATCCGGGGGTTAGGGAGGGTGAAGCTTTCTTT
TRBV27	NA	TRBJ1-2	NA	CASSLLSRGGGGYTF	TGTGCCAGCAGTTTATTGTCCCGGGGGGGCGGAGGCTACACCTTC
TRBV29-1	NA	TRBJ1-2	TRBD1	CSVEGQGASNYGYTF	TGCAGCGTTGAGGGACAGGGGGCCTCAAACTATGGCTACACCTTC
TRBV28	NA	TRBJ1-6	TRBD1	CASSQGQGNVGGNSPLHF	TGTGCCAGCAGTCAGGGACAGGGAAACGTTGGGGGCAATTCACCCCTCCACTTT
TRBV7-2	NA	TRBJ2-1	NA	CASTLYNEQFF	TGTGCCAGCACACTCTACAATGAGCAGTTCTTC
TRBV27	once	TRBJ2-1	NA	CASSLREDMEQFF	TGTGCCAGCAGTTTAAGGGAGGACATGGAGCAGTTCTTC
TRBV10-3	NA	TRBJ2-5	TRBD2	CAISELGTSQWETQYF	TGTGCCATCAGTGAGTTGGGGACTAGCCAGTGGGAGACCCAGTACTTC
TRBV5-1	NA	TRBJ2-7	NA	CASSWGSSSYEQYF	TGCGCCAGCAGCTGGGGCAGCAGCTCCTACGAGCAGTACTTC
TRBV29-1	once	TRBJ1-2	TRBD1	CSVEDHRGGYGYTF	TGCAGCGTTGAAGATCACAGGGGAGGCTATGGCTACACCTTC
TRBV5-1	once	TRBJ2-5	TRBD1	CASSSGLAGQGIETQYF	TGCGCCAGCAGCTCGGGGCTCGCCGGACAGGGAATAGAGACCCAGTACTTC
TRBV4-1	NA	TRBJ1-6	NA	CASSQGTAFSYNSPLHF	TGCGCCAGCAGCCAAGGGACAGCTTTCTCCTATAATTCACCCCTCCACTTT
TRBV6-5	once	TRBJ1-3	TRBD1	CASAADRGGGNTIYF	TGTGCCAGCGCAGCTGACAGGGGAGGTGGAAACACCATATATTTT
TRBV18	once	TRBJ1-1	NA	CASSSAGDTEAFF	TGTGCCAGCTCATCCGCCGGGGACACTGAAGCTTTCTTT
TRBV2	NA	TRBJ1-5	NA	CASSDSGVGDQPQHF	TGTGCCAGCAGCGACAGCGGGGTAGGTGATCAGCCCCAGCATTTT
TRBV27	NA	TRBJ2-2	NA	CASSLEFTGELFF	TGTGCCAGCAGTTTAGAGTTCACCGGGGAGCTGTTTTTT
TRBV18	NA	TRBJ2-7	TRBD2	CASSPPTGLAGGFEQYF	TGTGCCAGCTCACCACCCACGGGACTAGCGGGAGGTTTCGAGCAGTACTTC
TRBV18	NA	TRBJ2-1	TRBD1	CASSPDRGPSGYLVNEQFF	TGTGCCAGCTCACCAGACAGGGGGCCCAGCGGGTACCTTGTAAATGAGCAGTTCTTC
TRBV19	NA	TRBJ2-7	TRBD1	CASSTAGTGSHEQYF	TGTGCCAGTAGTACAGCCGGGACAGGGTCCCACGAGCAGTACTTC
TRBV10-1	NA	TRBJ2-1	TRBD2	CASSLQRDLNNEQFF	TGCGCCAGCAGCCTCCAGCGGGACCTAAACAATGAGCAGTTCTTC
TRBV19	few	TRBJ1-4	TRBD1	CASSSPGQGNEKLFF	TGTGCCAGTAGTTCCCCCGGACAGGGAAATGAAAAACTGTTTTTT
TRBV5-1	NA	TRBJ2-3	TRBD2	CASSLGTSGGTDTQYF	TGCGCCAGCAGCTTGGGGACTAGCGGGGGCACAGATACGCAGTATTTT
TRBV7-2	few	TRBJ1-4	NA	CASSLGGGYEKLFF	TGTGCCAGCAGCTTGGGGGGTGGATACGAAAAACTGTTTTTT
TRBV27	NA	TRBJ2-7	TRBD2	CASSRLTAGAYEQYF	TGTGCCAGCAGTCGCTTGACGGCGGGGGCCTACGAGCAGTACTTC
TRBV14	NA	TRBJ2-3	NA	CASSQVAGAADTQYF	TGTGCCAGCAGCCAAGTAGCAGGAGCGGCAGATACGCAGTATTTT
TRBV7-2	NA	TRBJ1-2	NA	CASSLGSQGLVNYGYTF	TGTGCCAGCAGCTTAGGGTCGCAGGGGTTGGTTAACTATGGCTACACCTTC
TRBV7-9	NA	TRBJ2-7	TRBD1	CASSFRDRESFF	TGTGCCAGCAGCTTCCGGGACAGGGAGTCATTCTTC
TRBV10-1	NA	TRBJ2-3	NA	CASSGETGRVGGPADTQYF	TGCGCCAGCAGTGGTGAGACAGGCCGCGTGGGAGGGCCGGCAGATACGCAGTATTTT
TRBV7-2	once	TRBJ2-5	TRBD2	CASSYSGYQETQYF	TGTGCCAGCAGCTATAGCGGGTACCAAGAGACCCAGTACTTC
TRBV12-5	NA	TRBJ2-2	TRBD2	CASGLVRTRGSGTGELFF	TGTGCTAGTGGTTTGGTACGGACTAGAGGTTCGGGTACCGGGGAGCTGTTTTTT
TRBV15	NA	TRBJ2-7	TRBD2	CATSFISGNAPYEQYF	TGTGCCACCAGTTTTATTAGCGGGAACGCTCCCTACGAGCAGTACTTC
TRBV24-1	NA	TRBJ1-2	NA	CATSGAGSDNGYTF	TGTGCCACCAGTGGAGCCGGGTCCGATAATGGCTACACCTTC
TRBV19	few	TRBJ2-1	NA	CASSAARYNEQFF	TGTGCCAGTAGTGCCGCCAGGTACAATGAGCAGTTCTTC
TRBV4-2	once	TRBJ2-7	NA	CASSQAVQSSYEQYF	TGTGCCAGCAGCCAAGCCGTACAGAGCTCCTACGAGCAGTACTTC
TRBV27	NA	TRBJ1-5	TRBD1	CASSRRGPNQPQHF	TGTGCCAGCAGTCGAAGGGGGCCGAATCAGCCCCAGCATTTT
TRBV19	NA	TRBJ2-5	NA	CASRSRGYPQETQYF	TGTGCCAGTAGGTCCAGGGGTTACCCGCAAGAGACCCAGTACTTC
TRBV18	NA	TRBJ2-3	NA	CASSPSTDTQYF	TGTGCCAGCTCACCGTCGACAGATACGCAGTATTTT